This T cell receptor beta chain is drawn from a study of cytomegalovirus exposure and HLA in healthy donors (dated by TCRdb to about 2017). As for the study more broadly: According to a later analysis, the 100 to 150 validation repertoires were produced on the same platform as the 666 repertoires of the first cohort. The study aimed to test whether signatures of past pathogen exposure could be identified by cataloging public T cell receptors. The study combined high-throughput TCR immunosequencing, statistical association of individual TCRs with disease status, and machine learning to predict cytomegalovirus infection status. A separate validation cohort of 100 to 150 different subjects was used in addition to the 666-subject first cohort.

Libraries were made using the immunoSEQ multiplex PCR assay. Concerning the study's data processing: A statistical classification framework was developed to diagnose cytomegalovirus status using the catalog of TCR beta chain sequences. TCRdb's version of the immuneACCESS table is confined to in-frame rearrangements and falls short of the full clone set. An unresolved V gene accounts for under half of the shortfall where checked; the remainder is of unknown origin. That table gives V, J and clone size, and the DNA gave D and trimming. This sample holds about 68,000 clones; around 90% were observed only once. The ten most abundant clones make up 3.1% of the sample. Separate from the roughly 660-subject first cohort, the validation cohort of 90 to 150 subjects was the group to which the donors belonged. About this clone itself: Its antigen target is currently unknown. No quality values exist for individual bases; no much larger clone is one base distant.

On the study overall, not on this receptor specifically: In the study, about 150 TCR beta chains were listed as associated with cytomegalovirus. It was suggested by the authors that the approach could potentially be generalized to other disease states and immunological phenotypes. Across donors, most TCR sequences were observed very rarely, whereas some public TCRs were present in many individuals. In vitro tests confirmed that three of the cytomegalovirus-associated TCR beta chains recognize cytomegalovirus antigens. The classifier was reported to diagnose cytomegalovirus status with high specificity and sensitivity in both the original and validation cohorts. Subsequent analysis determined that TCRs grouped into clusters in the first cohort also showed a tendency toward co-occurrence across the roughly 120 validation repertoires, and approximately 94% of cluster scores exceeded 0. All 120 or so repertoires were used to score co-occurrence in the validation cohort in a later analysis, because that analysis had no HLA typing for the cohort.

Sequenced: PBMCs. The clonotype comes from a man younger than 30 in good health and CMV-seronegative.

The nucleotides read TGTGCCAGCAGCTTACCAGTAATTCAAGAGACCCAGTACTTC. It codes for CASSLPVIQETQYF. This chain joins TRBV7-9 to TRBJ2-5; no D gene call is confident. The CDR3 runs 14 residues from the cysteine to the phenylalanine. Of all the DNA, just the CDR3 is kept, 42 bases in frame from base 1. V sheds 2 bases and J sheds 2 bases, leaving 9 bases between their ends. Based on the germline V gene (reference sequence), the CDR1 and CDR2 sequences are SEHNR and FQNEAQ.